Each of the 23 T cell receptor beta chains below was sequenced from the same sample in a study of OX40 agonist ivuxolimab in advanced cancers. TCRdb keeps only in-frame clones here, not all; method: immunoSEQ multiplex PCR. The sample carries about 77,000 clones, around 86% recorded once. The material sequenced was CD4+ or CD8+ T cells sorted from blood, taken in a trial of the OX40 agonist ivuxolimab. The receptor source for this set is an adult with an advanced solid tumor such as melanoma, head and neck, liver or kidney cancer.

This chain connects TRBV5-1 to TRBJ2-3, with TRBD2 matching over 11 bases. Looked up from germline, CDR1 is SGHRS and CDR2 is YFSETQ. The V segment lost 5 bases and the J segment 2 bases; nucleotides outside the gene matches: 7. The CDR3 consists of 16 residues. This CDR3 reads CASRLAGVLTTDTQYF. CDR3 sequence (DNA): TGCGCCAGCAGACTAGCGGGGGTCCTAACCACAGATACGCAGTATTTT.

DNA of the CDR3: TGCAGCGTCACCCTTGCAGTGAACTATGGCTACACCTTC. Amino acids: CSVTLAVNYGYTF. The V call is TRBV29-1, the J call TRBJ1-2; D is uncertain. The CDR3 spans 13 residues. Trimming shortened V by 6 bases and J by 2 bases, and 13 bases separated the two germline ends. Per germline, CDR1 SQVTM and CDR2 ANQGSEA.

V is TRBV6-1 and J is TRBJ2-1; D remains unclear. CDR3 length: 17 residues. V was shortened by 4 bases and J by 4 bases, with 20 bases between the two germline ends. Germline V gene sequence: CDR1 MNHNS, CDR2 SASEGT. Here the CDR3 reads CASSGGVTPKSYNEQFF. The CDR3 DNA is TGTGCCAGCAGTGGGGGTGTTACCCCTAAAAGTTACAATGAGCAGTTCTTC.

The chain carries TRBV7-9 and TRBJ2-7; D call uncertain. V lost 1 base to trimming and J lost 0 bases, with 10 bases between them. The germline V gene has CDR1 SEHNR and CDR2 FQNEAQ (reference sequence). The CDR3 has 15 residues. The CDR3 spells CASSLDTGSSYEQYF. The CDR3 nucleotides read TGTGCCAGCAGCTTAGATACGGGTTCCTCCTACGAGCAGTACTTC.

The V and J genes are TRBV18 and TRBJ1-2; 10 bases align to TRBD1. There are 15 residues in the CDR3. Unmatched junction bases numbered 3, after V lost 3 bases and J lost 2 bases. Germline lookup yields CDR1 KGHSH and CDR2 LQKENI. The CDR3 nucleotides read TGTGCCAGCTCACCGCGACAGGGGGCGAACTATGGCTACACCTTC. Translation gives CASSPRQGANYGYTF.

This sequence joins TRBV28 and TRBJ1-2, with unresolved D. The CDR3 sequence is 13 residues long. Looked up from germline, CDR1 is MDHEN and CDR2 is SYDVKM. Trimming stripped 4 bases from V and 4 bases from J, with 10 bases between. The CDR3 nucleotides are TGTGCCAGCAGTTGGGAGAGCCGCTATGGCTACACCTTC. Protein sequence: CASSWESRYGYTF.

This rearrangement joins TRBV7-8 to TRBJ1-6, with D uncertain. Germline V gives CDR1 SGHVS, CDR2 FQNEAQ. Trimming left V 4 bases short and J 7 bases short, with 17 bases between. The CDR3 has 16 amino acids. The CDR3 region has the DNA TGTGCCAGCAGCTCTGTCCCGGCGGGAGGGAATTCACCCCTCCACTTT. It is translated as CASSSVPAGGNSPLHF.

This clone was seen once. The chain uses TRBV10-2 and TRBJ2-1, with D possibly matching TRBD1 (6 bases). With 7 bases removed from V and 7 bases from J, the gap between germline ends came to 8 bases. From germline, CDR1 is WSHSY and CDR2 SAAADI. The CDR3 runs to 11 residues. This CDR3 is CASKGGNEQFF. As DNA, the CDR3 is TGCGCCAGCAAAGGGGGTAATGAGCAGTTCTTC.

The CDR3 region is CASSLGRSGANVLTF. CDR3 nucleotides: TGTGCCAGCAGCTTAGGGCGCTCTGGGGCCAACGTCCTGACTTTC. This rearrangement joins TRBV7-2 to TRBJ2-6, with unresolved D. Germline values: CDR1 SGHTA, CDR2 FQGNSA. With 1 base removed from V and 0 bases from J, the gap between germline ends came to 4 bases. The CDR3 extends over 15 amino acids. Based on the CDR3 plus reference TRBV7-2 and TRBJ2-6, the full variable domain is GAGVSQSPSNKVTEKGKDVELRCDPISGHTALYWYRQSLGQGLEFLIYFQGNSAPDKSGLPSDRFSAERTGGSVSTLTIQRTQQEDSAVYLCASSLGRSGANVLTFGAGSRLTVL.

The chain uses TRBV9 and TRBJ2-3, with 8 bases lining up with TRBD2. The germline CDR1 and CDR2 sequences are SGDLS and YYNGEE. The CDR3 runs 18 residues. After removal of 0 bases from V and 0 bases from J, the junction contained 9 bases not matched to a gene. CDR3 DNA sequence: TGTGCCAGCAGCGTAGCGGCGGCGGGGGGTCAAAGCACAGATACGCAGTATTTT. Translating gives CASSVAAAGGQSTDTQYF.

CDR3 protein: CASRSEGEQYF. For the CDR3, the DNA is TGCGCCAGCAGATCCGAGGGGGAGCAGTACTTC. The chain recombines TRBV5-1 with TRBJ2-7; D may match TRBD1 or TRBD2 (5 bases each). V lost 5 bases and J lost 7, with 10 bases in between. CDR3 length: 11 residues. The germline V gene has CDR1 SGHRS and CDR2 YFSETQ.

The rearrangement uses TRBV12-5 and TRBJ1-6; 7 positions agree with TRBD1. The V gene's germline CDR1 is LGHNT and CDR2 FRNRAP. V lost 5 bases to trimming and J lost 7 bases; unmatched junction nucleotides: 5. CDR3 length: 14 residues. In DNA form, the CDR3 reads TGTGCTAGTGGTCCCGGGACAGACAATTCACCCCTCCACTTT. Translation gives CASGPGTDNSPLHF. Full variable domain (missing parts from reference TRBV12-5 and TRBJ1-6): DARVTQTPRHKVTEMGQEVTMRCQPILGHNTVFWYRQTMMQGLELLAYFRNRAPLDDSGMPKDRFSAEMPDATLATLKIQPSEPRDSAVYFCASGPGTDNSPLHFGNGTRLTVT.

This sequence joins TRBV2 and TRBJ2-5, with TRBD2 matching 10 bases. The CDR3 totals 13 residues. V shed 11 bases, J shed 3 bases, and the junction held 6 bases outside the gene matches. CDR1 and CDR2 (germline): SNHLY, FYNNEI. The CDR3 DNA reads TGTGCCTGGCCCGGACTAGCGGAAGAGACCCAGTACTTC. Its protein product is CAWPGLAEETQYF.

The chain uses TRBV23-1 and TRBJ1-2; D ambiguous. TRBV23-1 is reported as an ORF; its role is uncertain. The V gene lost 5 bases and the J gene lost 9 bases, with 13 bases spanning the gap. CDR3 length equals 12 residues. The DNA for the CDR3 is TGCGCCAGCAGTGTCGGGAATTGGAGCTACACCTTC. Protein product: CASSVGNWSYTF.

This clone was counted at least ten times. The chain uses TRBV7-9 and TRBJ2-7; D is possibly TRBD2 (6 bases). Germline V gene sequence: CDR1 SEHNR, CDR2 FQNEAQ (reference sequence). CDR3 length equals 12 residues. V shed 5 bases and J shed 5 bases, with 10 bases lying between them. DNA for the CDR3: TGTGCCAGCAGCCGTGGAGGGAACGAGCAGTACTTC. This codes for CASSRGGNEQYF.

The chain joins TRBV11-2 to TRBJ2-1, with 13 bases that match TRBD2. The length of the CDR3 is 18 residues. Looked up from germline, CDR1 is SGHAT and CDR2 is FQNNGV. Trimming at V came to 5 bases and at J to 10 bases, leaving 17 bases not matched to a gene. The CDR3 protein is CASSQTSGGLREGLEQFF. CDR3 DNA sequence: TGTGCCAGCAGCCAGACTAGCGGGGGGCTCCGCGAGGGCCTCGAGCAGTTCTTC. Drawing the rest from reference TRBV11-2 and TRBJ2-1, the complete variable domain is EAGVAQSPRYKIIEKRQSVAFWCNPISGHATLYWYQQILGQGPKLLIQFQNNGVVDDSQLPKDRFSAERLKGVDSTLKIQPAKLEDSAVYLCASSQTSGGLREGLEQFFGPGTRLTVL.

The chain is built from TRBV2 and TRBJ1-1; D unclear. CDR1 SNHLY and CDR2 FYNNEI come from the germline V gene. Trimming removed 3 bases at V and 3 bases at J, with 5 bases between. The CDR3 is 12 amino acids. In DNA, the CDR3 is TGTGCCAGCAGTGATGAGTACACTGAAGCTTTCTTT. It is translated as CASSDEYTEAFF.

This CDR3 is CASRESGNTEAFF. Written as DNA, the CDR3 is TGTGCCAGCAGAGAGAGCGGGAACACTGAAGCTTTCTTT. V gene TRBV6-1 combines with J gene TRBJ1-1; D not resolved. Germline V gene sequence: CDR1 MNHNS, CDR2 SASEGT. The V gene lost 6 bases and the J gene lost 1 base, with 9 bases spanning the gap. CDR3 length equals 13 residues.

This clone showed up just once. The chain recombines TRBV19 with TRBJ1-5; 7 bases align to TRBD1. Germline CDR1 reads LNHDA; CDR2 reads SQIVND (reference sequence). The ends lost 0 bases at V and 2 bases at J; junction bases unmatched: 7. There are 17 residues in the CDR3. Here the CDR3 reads CASSIDQGGGRNQPQHF. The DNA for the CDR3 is TGTGCCAGTAGTATAGATCAGGGGGGAGGTCGCAATCAGCCCCAGCATTTT.

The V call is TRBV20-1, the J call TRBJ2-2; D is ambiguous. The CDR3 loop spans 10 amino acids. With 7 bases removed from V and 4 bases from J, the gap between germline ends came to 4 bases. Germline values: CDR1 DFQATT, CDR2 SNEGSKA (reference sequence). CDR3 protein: CSEPTGELFF. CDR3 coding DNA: TGCAGTGAACCCACCGGGGAGCTGTTTTTT.

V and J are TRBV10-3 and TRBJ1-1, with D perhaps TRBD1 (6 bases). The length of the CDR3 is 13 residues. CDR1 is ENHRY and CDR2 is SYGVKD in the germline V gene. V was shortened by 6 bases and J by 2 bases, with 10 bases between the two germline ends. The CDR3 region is CAISLQGNTEAFF. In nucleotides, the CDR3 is TGTGCCATCAGCCTACAGGGAAACACTGAAGCTTTCTTT.

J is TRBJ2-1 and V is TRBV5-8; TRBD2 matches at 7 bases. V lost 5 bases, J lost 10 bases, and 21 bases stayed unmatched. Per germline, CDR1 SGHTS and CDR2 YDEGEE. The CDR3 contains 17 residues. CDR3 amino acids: CASSSYSTSRTTAEQFF. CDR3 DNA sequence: TGTGCCAGCAGTTCCTATTCGACTAGCCGGACAACGGCAGAGCAGTTCTTC.

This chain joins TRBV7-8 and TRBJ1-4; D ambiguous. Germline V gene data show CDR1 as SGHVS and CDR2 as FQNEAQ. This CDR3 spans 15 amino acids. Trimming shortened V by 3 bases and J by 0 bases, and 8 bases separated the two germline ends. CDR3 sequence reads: CASSFSGTTNEKLFF. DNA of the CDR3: TGTGCCAGCAGCTTTTCGGGAACAACTAATGAAAAACTGTTTTTT.